This T cell receptor beta chain is drawn from a study of blood T cell repertoires in COVID-19. Study summary: Sample material is recorded as cDNA or gDNA derived from T cells, B-cell-depleted T cells, or PBMCs.

Using immunoSEQ multiplex PCR, the repertoire was profiled, and TCRdb retains in-frame clones only, with some absent. The sample records 300,000 to 400,000 clones, about 90% being singletons. This sequence originates from a woman aged 18 to 35 who had recovered from COVID-19. Sequences were obtained from peripheral blood.

The DNA for the CDR3 is TGTGCCAGCAGCCCTGATCTAGCGCGAGATACGCAGTATTTT. Translated, it gives CASSPDLARDTQYF. V is TRBV7-9 and J is TRBJ2-3, with D perhaps matching TRBD2 (6 bases). V gave up 5 bases and J gave up 5 bases, with 14 bases separating them. Germline CDR1 SEHNR, CDR2 FQNEAQ (reference sequence). This CDR3 has 14 amino acids.